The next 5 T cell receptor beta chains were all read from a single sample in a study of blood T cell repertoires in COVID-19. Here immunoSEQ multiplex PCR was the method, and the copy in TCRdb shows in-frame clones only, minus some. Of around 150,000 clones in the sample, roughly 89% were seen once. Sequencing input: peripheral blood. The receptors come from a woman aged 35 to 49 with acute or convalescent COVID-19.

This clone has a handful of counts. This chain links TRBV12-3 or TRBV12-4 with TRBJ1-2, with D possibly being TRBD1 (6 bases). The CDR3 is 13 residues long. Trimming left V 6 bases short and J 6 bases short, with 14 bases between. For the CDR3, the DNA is TGTGCCAGCAGCTTTACAGGGTATGATGGCTACACCTTC. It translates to CASSFTGYDGYTF.

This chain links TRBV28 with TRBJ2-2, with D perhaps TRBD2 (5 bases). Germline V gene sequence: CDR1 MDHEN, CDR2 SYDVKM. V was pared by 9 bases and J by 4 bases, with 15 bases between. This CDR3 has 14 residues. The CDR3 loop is CASKRVLGTGELFF. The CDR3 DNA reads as TGTGCCAGTAAGAGGGTCTTGGGCACCGGGGAGCTGTTTTTT.

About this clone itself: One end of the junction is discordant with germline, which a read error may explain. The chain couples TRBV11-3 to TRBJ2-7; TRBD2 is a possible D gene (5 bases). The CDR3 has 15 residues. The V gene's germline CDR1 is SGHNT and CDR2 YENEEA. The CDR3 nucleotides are TGTGCCAGCAGCTTAGATGAGGGTTTGAGCTACGAGCAATACTTC. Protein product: CASSLDEGLSYEQYF.

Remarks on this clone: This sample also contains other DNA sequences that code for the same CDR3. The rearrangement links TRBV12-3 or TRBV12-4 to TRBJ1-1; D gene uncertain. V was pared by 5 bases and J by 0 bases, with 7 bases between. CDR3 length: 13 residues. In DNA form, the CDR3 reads TGTGCCAGCAGTCTCCGTTTGAACACTGAAGCTTTCTTT. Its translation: CASSLRLNTEAFF.

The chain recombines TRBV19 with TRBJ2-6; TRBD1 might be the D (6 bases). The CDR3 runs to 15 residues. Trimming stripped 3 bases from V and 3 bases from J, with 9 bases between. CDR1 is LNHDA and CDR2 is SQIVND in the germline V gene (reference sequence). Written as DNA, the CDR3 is TGTGCCAGTAGTATGGACAGTTTTGGGGCCAACGTCCTGACTTTC. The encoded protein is CASSMDSFGANVLTF.